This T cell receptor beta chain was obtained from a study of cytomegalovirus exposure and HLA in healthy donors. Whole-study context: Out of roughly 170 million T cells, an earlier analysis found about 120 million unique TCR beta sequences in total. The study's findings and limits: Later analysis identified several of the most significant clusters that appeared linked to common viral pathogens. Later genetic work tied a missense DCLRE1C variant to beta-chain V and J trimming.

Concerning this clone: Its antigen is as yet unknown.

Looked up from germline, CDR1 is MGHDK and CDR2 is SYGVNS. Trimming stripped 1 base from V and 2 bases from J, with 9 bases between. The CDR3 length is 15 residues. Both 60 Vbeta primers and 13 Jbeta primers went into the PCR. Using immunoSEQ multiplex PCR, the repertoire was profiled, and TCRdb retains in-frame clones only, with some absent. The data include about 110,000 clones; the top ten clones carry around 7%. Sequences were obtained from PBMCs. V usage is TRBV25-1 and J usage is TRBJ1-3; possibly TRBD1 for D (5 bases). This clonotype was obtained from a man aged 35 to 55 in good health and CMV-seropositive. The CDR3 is CASSESQGPGNTIYF. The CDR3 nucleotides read TGTGCCAGCAGTGAATCTCAGGGTCCTGGAAACACCATATATTTT.